This T cell receptor beta chain was observed in a study of response to subunit inactivated influenza vaccine. The CDR3 runs to 13 residues. Trimming left V 4 bases short and J 5 bases short, with 11 bases between. Germline V gives CDR1 SGHRS, CDR2 YFSETQ. General study points: Authors suggested each seasonal flu vaccination may recruit only limited numbers of new T cells.

Points on this clonotype: Its cognate antigen is unknown.

TCRdb independently ran MiXCR on the RT-PCR reads; one entry per CDR3 protein. The data show a few hundred thousand distinct CDR3 sequences, with approximately 6.9% seen just once and around 12% held by the top ten. The source is a man aged 50 to 69 who received an inactivated influenza vaccine. The sample in question was PBMCs from blood, obtained less than 30 months after vaccination. The rearrangement joins TRBV5-1 to TRBJ2-3, with a possible D match to TRBD2 (5 bases). The CDR3 region has the DNA TGCGCCAGCAGCCCCCAGCGGCAAGATACGCAGTATTTT. This translates into CASSPQRQDTQYF.